These 9 T cell receptor beta chains were sequenced from one sample in a study of T cell responses to AZD1222 COVID-19 vaccine. Measured with immunoSEQ multiplex PCR; TCRdb has only the in-frame clones, and not every one. The table has over 100,000 clones, roughly 93% seen once. Sequencing was performed on peripheral blood, taken on day 0 of AZD1222 vaccination. The receptor set was obtained from an adult in good health.

This clone was counted a single time. This chain connects TRBV6-5 to TRBJ2-4; D is unresolved. Trimming removed 0 bases at V and 8 bases at J, with 2 bases between. In germline, CDR1 is MNHEY, CDR2 SVGAGI. The CDR3 sequence is 11 residues long. CDR3 nucleotide sequence: TGTGCCAGCAGTTACTCTGACATTCAGTACTTC. This sequence encodes CASSYSDIQYF.

The V and J genes are TRBV24-1 and TRBJ2-3, with D hard to call. This CDR3 comprises 15 residues. V shed 7 bases and J shed 1 base, with 14 bases lying between them. The germline V gene encodes CDR1 KGHDR and CDR2 SFDVKD. Here the CDR3 reads CATSSNFARTDTQYF. The CDR3 bases are TGTGCCACCAGCTCGAACTTTGCCCGCACAGATACGCAGTATTTT.

Points on this clone: The sample contains more than one DNA sequence encoding this CDR3. The chain is built from TRBV12-3 or TRBV12-4 and TRBJ2-7; D uncertain. The CDR3 is 12 residues long. Trimming cost V 3 bases and J 3 bases, with 6 bases left between them. CDR3 in DNA: TGTGCCAGCAGTTTCGCCCACTACGAGCAGTACTTC. Its protein is CASSFAHYEQYF.

The sample holds one count of this clone. The chain carries TRBV4-1 and TRBJ1-2; tentative D call: TRBD1 (5 bases). In germline, CDR1 is MGHRA, CDR2 YSYEKL. CDR3 length: 14 amino acids. V lost 0 bases to trimming and J lost 7 bases, with 12 bases between them. DNA for the CDR3: TGCGCCAGCAGCCAAGATGTGGGGGAAGGTGGCTACACCTTC. Its translation is CASSQDVGEGGYTF.

The J gene is TRBJ2-3, the V gene TRBV6-5, with D maybe TRBD1 (5 bases). Trimming left V 5 bases short and J 3 bases short, with 15 bases between. Germline-derived CDR1 and CDR2 are MNHEY and SVGAGI. This CDR3 spans 15 amino acids. Here the CDR3 reads CASSRQTPGTDTQYF. DNA of the CDR3: TGTGCCAGCAGTAGACAGACCCCTGGGACAGATACGCAGTATTTT.

The chain has TRBV19 and TRBJ1-5, with 9 bases aligning to TRBD1. The J segment lost 16 bases and the V segment lost 4 bases, leaving 5 bases of the junction unmatched. This CDR3 has 11 residues. CDR1 and CDR2 from the germline V gene are LNHDA and SQIVND (reference sequence). The CDR3 reads CASSRGQGIHF. The CDR3, as DNA: TGTGCCAGTAGTAGGGGACAGGGAATCCATTTT. The full variable domain, with the rest looked up from reference TRBV19 and TRBJ1-5, is DGGITQSPKYLFRKEGQNVTLSCEQNLNHDAMYWYRQDPGQGLRLIYYSQIVNDFQKGDIAEGYSVSREKKESFPLTVTSAQKNPTAFYLCASSRGQGIHFGDGTRLSIL.

The chain links TRBV9 to TRBJ1-2; D gene uncertain. The CDR3 runs to 17 residues. V lost 0 bases, J lost 1 base, and 16 bases lay in between. Germline CDR1 is SGDLS and CDR2 is YYNGEE. CDR3 coding DNA: TGTGCCAGCAGCGTAGCCCCCGAAACACACATTAACTATGGCTACACCTTC. Translating gives CASSVAPETHINYGYTF.

The V and J genes are TRBV18 and TRBJ1-5; 7 bases map to TRBD1. The CDR3 is 17 residues long. Germline CDR1 reads KGHSH; CDR2 reads LQKENI. V lost 3 bases, J lost 4 bases, and 12 bases stayed unmatched. The CDR3 DNA sequence: TGTGCCAGCTCACCCAAGTTCGAACAGGGGAGGAATCAGCCCCAGCATTTT. Its translation: CASSPKFEQGRNQPQHF.

The rearrangement links TRBV7-2 to TRBJ2-5; TRBD2 aligns across 8 bases. The germline V gene has CDR1 SGHTA and CDR2 FQGNSA. The CDR3 has 14 amino acids. Trimming took 5 bases from V and 4 from J; bases not matched to a gene: 6. DNA for the CDR3: TGTGCCAGCAGCCTCGGGAGGGGAGGAGAGACCCAGTACTTC. Amino acids: CASSLGRGGETQYF. Variable domain in full (rest from reference TRBV7-2 and TRBJ2-5): GAGVSQSPSNKVTEKGKDVELRCDPISGHTALYWYRQSLGQGLEFLIYFQGNSAPDKSGLPSDRFSAERTGGSVSTLTIQRTQQEDSAVYLCASSLGRGGETQYFGPGTRLLVL.